This TCR beta chain was profiled in a study of cytomegalovirus exposure and HLA in healthy donors. Study-wide results and limits: Donors were assumed by presence/absence analyses to have roughly uniform sequencing depth. Excluded: some indistinguishable V segments such as TRBV6-2 and TRBV6-3.

On this clone itself: Its antigen is undetermined.

The ends were cut back, 0 bases at V and 0 bases at J, with 7 bases in the middle. This CDR3 is built from 14 residues. Per the germline V gene, CDR1 is SGHRS and CDR2 is YFSETQ. A multiplex PCR was run with 60 Vbeta primers and 13 Jbeta primers. Only in-frame clones appear in the TCRdb table, and some are missing; sequencing was by immunoSEQ multiplex PCR. The sample yields fewer than 130,000 clones, 55% to 75% seen once. The source material was PBMCs. The chain couples TRBV5-1 to TRBJ2-7; D is possibly TRBD1 (5 bases). This TCR was sampled from a man under 40 in good health and CMV-seropositive. The CDR3 DNA follows: TGCGCCAGCAGCTTGGAAGGGGCCTCCTACGAGCAGTACTTC. It specifies CASSLEGASYEQYF. The full variable domain, completed using reference TRBV5-1 and TRBJ2-7, is KAGVTQTPRYLIKTRGQQVTLSCSPISGHRSVSWYQQTPGQGLQFLFEYFSETQRNKGNFPGRFSGRQFSNSRSEMNVSTLELGDSALYLCASSLEGASYEQYFGPGTRLTVT.